This T cell receptor beta chain was recorded in a study of beta chain features in type 1 diabetes. Overall study results and limits: There was a moderate but significant shortening of TCRB CDR3s in all four CD4+ subsets of Type 1 diabetes patients. A possible short-template PCR bias applies equally to patients and controls.

CDR1 ENHRY and CDR2 SYGVKD come from the germline V gene. The CDR3 has 14 amino acids. Trimming took off 2 bases at V and 1 base at J, with 8 bases between the two ends. TCRB transcripts that were expressed got sequenced, as all of the isolated RNA had been reverse transcribed. The method was immunoSEQ multiplex PCR; TCRdb's version includes in-frame clones alone and lacks a portion of them. The repertoire holds some 120,000 clones, with 15% to 20% as singletons. A note on this clone: Its antigen remains unknown.

The sequenced material came from central memory CD4+ T cells from blood. The TCR originated in a man aged 18 to 35 with type 1 diabetes. The chain joins TRBV10-3 to TRBJ1-1; maybe TRBD1 (6 bases). The CDR3 nucleotides are TGTGCCATCAGTGAGACGACAGGGAACACTGAAGCTTTCTTT. The encoded protein is CAISETTGNTEAFF.